This T cell receptor beta chain was identified in a study of vaccination and CD4 T cells after COVID-19. Study-wide context: The convalescents, six males and four females, included two who were Hispanic. Cells were stimulated with overlapping spike peptide pools from SARS-CoV-2, HCoV-NL63, HCoV-OC43 and HCoV-229E.

Cultured CD4+ T cell DNA underwent sequencing with the Oncomine TCR Beta short-read assay. TCRdb reanalysed the PCR reads using MiXCR and keeps one entry per CDR3 protein. The repertoire holds about 20,000 distinct CDR3 sequences, with less than 35% as singletons. Comments on this clonotype: The antigen is unknown.

The germline gives CDR1 DFQATT, CDR2 SNEGSKA (reference sequence). Trimming stripped 1 base from V and 4 bases from J, with 24 bases between. The CDR3 consists of 18 residues. Time point described: late sampling 161 to 241 days after vaccination in a few convalescent patients. Specified treatment: roughly ten-day PBMC culture with coronavirus spike peptide pools or control peptides (ViraFEST assay). This clonotype was sampled from a human donor who had recovered from COVID-19. Here the sequenced sample was CD4+ T cells from blood, cultured in vitro, taken about 7 months after SARS-CoV-2 vaccination. The chain couples TRBV20-1 to TRBJ2-3, with D possibly matching TRBD2 (6 bases). In nucleotides, the CDR3 is TGCAGTGCTAGAGTTCCGGGAGCCCCGAGAGCGAGGGCAGATACGCAGTATTTT. The encoded protein is CSARVPGAPRARADTQYF.